This is a list of T cell receptor beta chains from one sample in a study of tumor and adjacent non-tumor tissue in lung cancer. TCRdb reprocessed the multiplex PCR reads with MiXCR, giving one entry per CDR3 protein. Counted here are about 110,000 distinct CDR3 sequences, 84% occurring once; the ten biggest clones make up about 22%. Sequencing was done on a sample of lung tumor tissue. The origin of the receptors is a man between 65 and 85 years old with non-small cell lung cancer. Both conserved end residues are part of each CDR3. A D gene is named only where the DNA matches it firmly. Only some rows state a clone size, as once, few, many or a class for expanded clones.

TRBJ1-2 | TRBV12-5 | . | . | CASGPYSEGGYTF | TGTGCTAGTGGTCCCTACTCGGAGGGAGGCTATACCTTC
TRBJ2-3 | TRBV29-1 | . | . | CSVDRASNTDTHYF | TGCAGCGTTGATAGAGCGTCTAACACAGATACGCATTATTTT
TRBJ1-5 | TRBV7-8 | TRBD1 | . | CASSGTGNNNQTQHF | TGTGCCAGCAGCGGGACAGGGAATAACAATCAGACCCAGCATTTT
TRBJ2-1 | TRBV29-1 | TRBD1 | . | CSVGRGKGAYEQFF | TGCAGCGTTGGGAGAGGTAAGGGGGCCTATGAGCAGTTCTTC
TRBJ2-7 | TRBV6-1 | . | . | CASSDARGTREQYF | TGTGCTAGCAGTGACGCACGGGGAACAAGGGAGCAGTACTTC
TRBJ1-1 | TRBV5-6 | . | . | CASRLTGVGMNTEAFF | TGTGCCAGCAGGCTTACAGGCGTTGGAATGAACACTGAAGCTTTCTTT
TRBJ2-3 | TRBV29-1 | . | few | CSVEGIGSTDTQYF | TGCAGTGTTGAGGGTATTGGGAGCACAGATACGCAGTATTTT
TRBJ1-1 | TRBV29-1 | . | . | CGVVEFGGMNTEAFF | TGCGGCGTTGTTGAATTCGGGGGGATGAACACTGAAGCTTTCTTT
TRBJ2-1 | TRBV6-1 | TRBD2 | . | CASSEDTQLQRGAHNEQFF | TGTGCCAGCAGTGAAGATACGCAGTTACAGCGGGGGGCCCATAATGAGCAGTTCTTC
TRBJ2-5 | TRBV29-1 | TRBD1 | . | CRVEAGGETQYF | TGTAGAGTTGAGGCAGGGGGAGAGACCCAGTATTTC
TRBJ1-1 | TRBV10-2 | . | . | CASRRNIGAANTEAFF | TGCGCCAGCAGGAGAAATATAGGAGCGGCAAACACTGAAGCTTTCTTT
TRBJ1-5 | TRBV20-1 | . | . | CNVEAVSNQPQHF | TGCAATGTCGAGGCAGTCAGCAATCAGCCCCAGCATTTT
TRBJ2-1 | TRBV11-3 | . | few | CVSSLDPTGGRGGQFF | TGTGTCAGCAGCTTAGATCCCACGGGGGGCAGGGGTGGCCAGTTCTTC
TRBJ2-6 | TRBV11-1 | . | . | CASSLKLSGANVTF | TGTGCCAGCAGCTTAAAACTCTCTGGGGCCAACGTCACTTTC
TRBJ1-5 | TRBV6-5 | . | . | CTSNRRGGGLNQPQHF | TGTACCAGCAACCGACGGGGCGGGGGTCTCAATCAGCCCCAGCATTTT
TRBJ1-1 | TRBV13 | TRBD1 | . | CTSSPGTGSNTEAFF | TGTACCAGTAGCCCCGGGACAGGTTCGAACACTGAAGCTTTCTTT
TRBJ1-4 | TRBV24-1 | . | . | CATSEAQVYASSEKLFF | TGTGCCACCAGTGAGGCGCAGGTATATGCAAGTAGTGAAAAACTGTTTTTT
TRBJ2-1 | TRBV20-1 | TRBD2 | . | CSAGLARGGSYNEQFF | TGCAGTGCCGGACTAGCCAGAGGGGGGTCCTACAATGAGCAGTTCTTC
TRBJ2-2 | TRBV4-1 | . | once | CASSQWRGHTGELLF | TGCGCCAGCAGCCAGTGGAGAGGGCACACCGGGGAGCTGTTATTT
TRBJ1-1 | TRBV12-3/TRBV12-4 | . | . | CASSLMAADTEAFF | TGTGCCAGCAGTTTAATGGCAGCTGACACTGAAGCTTTCTTT
TRBJ2-3 | TRBV11-2 | . | once | CAMSGRNTDTQYF | TGTGCCATGTCCGGTCGGAACACAGATACGCAGTATTTT
TRBJ2-2 | TRBV29-1 | . | . | CSADVAGGIWEPFF | .
TRBJ2-7 | TRBV6-1 | TRBD2 | many | CASSALWGEGLYEQYF | TGTGCCAGCAGTGCTTTGTGGGGGGAGGGCCTATACGAGCAGTACTTC
TRBJ1-1 | TRBV6-1 | . | once | CANSVNSLAKTEAFF | TGTGCCAACAGTGTAAACAGCCTGGCGAAGACTGAAGCTTTCTTT
TRBJ2-7 | TRBV10-2 | TRBD2 | . | CASRIGLAEQYF | TGTGCCAGCAGGATTGGACTAGCGGAGCAGTACTTC
TRBJ2-5 | TRBV29-1 | . | once | CSVQGLPAYIYF | TGCAGCGTACAAGGACTCCCTGCTTATATATACTTC
TRBJ1-2 | TRBV6-1 | TRBD1 | . | CASSGGQGYGYTF | TGTGCCAGCAGTGGTGGACAGGGGTATGGCTACACCTTC
TRBJ2-5 | TRBV6-1 | TRBD1 | once | CASGTGTGSLEAQYF | TGTGCCAGCGGAACCGGGACAGGGAGTTTGGAGGCCCAGTACTTC
TRBJ2-2 | TRBV19 | TRBD1 | . | CASRRQGGIGELFF | TGTGCCAGTCGGCGACAGGGCGGCATCGGGGAGCTGTTTTTT
TRBJ1-6 | TRBV6-5 | TRBD1 | . | CASNTGTGNSPLHF | TGTGCCAGCAACACAGGGACAGGGAATTCACCCCTCCACTTT
TRBJ1-4 | TRBV6-6 | . | . | CATLGPVTNEKLFF | TGCGCCACCTTGGGACCGGTGACTAATGAAAAACTGTTTTTT
TRBJ2-2 | TRBV12-3/TRBV12-4 | . | . | CTSCLQHGNAGELFF | TGTACCAGCTGTCTCCAACATGGGAACGCCGGGGAGCTGTTTTTT
TRBJ1-2 | TRBV6-5 | TRBD1 | . | CASSYSPGGYYGYTF | TGTGCCAGCAGCTACTCACCAGGGGGTTACTATGGCTACACCTTC
TRBJ2-6 | TRBV2 | TRBD1 | once | CAAAGTEVSGANVLTF | TGTGCCGCGGCCGGGACAGAAGTCTCTGGGGCCAACGTCCTGACTTTC
TRBJ1-2 | TRBV7-9 | . | . | CVSSPSGSNYGYTF | TGTGTCAGCAGTCCGTCGGGGAGTAACTATGGATACACCTTC
TRBJ2-7 | TRBV20-1 | TRBD2 | . | CSARDSRFASGLKTCEQYF | TGCAGTGCTAGAGATTCCAGGTTTGCTAGCGGGTTAAAGACCTGCGAGCAGTATTTC
TRBJ1-5 | TRBV9 | . | few | CASSPGVHSNQPQHF | TGTGCCAGCAGCCCGGGGGTACACAGCAATCAGCCCCAGCATTTT
TRBJ1-6 | TRBV29-1 | . | . | CSVMEGRSPLHF | TGCAGCGTTATGGAGGGTCGGTCACCCCTTCATTTT
TRBJ2-3 | TRBV7-3 | TRBD2 | . | CSSTIAGGTDKQYF | TGTTCCAGCACAATAGCGGGGGGCACAGATAAGCAGTATTTT
TRBJ2-1 | TRBV10-1 | . | . | CASSPGGSHNEQFF | TGCGCCAGCAGTCCGGGGGGCTCTCACAATGAGCAGTTCTTC
TRBJ2-7 | TRBV4-1 | . | . | CPSSQGGGSEEQYF | TGCCCCAGCAGTCAAGGAGGGGGTTCTGAAGAGCAGTACTTC
TRBJ1-1 | TRBV5-1 | . | . | CASSKKIGMNTEAFF | TGCGCCAGCAGTAAGAAGATAGGGATGAACACTGAAGCTTTCTTT
TRBJ2-7 | TRBV11-2 | . | . | CASGPYSGTTYEQYF | TGTGCAAGCGGCCCGTACTCCGGGACAACCTACGAACAGTACTTC
TRBJ2-1 | TRBV5-4 | TRBD2 | . | CASSGVGTSGRAQQFF | TGTGCCAGCAGCGGAGTCGGGACTAGCGGGAGAGCGCAGCAGTTCTTC
TRBJ2-2 | TRBV6-5 | . | . | CASSYSLVGGNTGKLFF | TGTGCCAGCAGTTACTCGTTAGTGGGAGGTAACACCGGGAAGCTGTTTTTT
TRBJ2-7 | TRBV6-6 | TRBD1 | . | CASQRPGGVSYEQYF | TGTGCCAGCCAGCGCCCAGGGGGCGTTTCCTACGAGCAGTACTTC
TRBJ2-7 | TRBV13 | . | . | CASSSGQGHEQYF | TGTGCCAGCAGCTCAGGGCAGGGTCACGAGCAGTACTTC
TRBJ1-2 | TRBV10-3 | . | . | CAISELGSFMSYNF | TGTGCCATCAGTGAATTAGGGTCTTTTATGAGCTACAACTTC
TRBJ2-7 | TRBV6-2/TRBV6-3 | . | . | CASRNAAGTRESEQYF | TGTGCCAGCAGGAATGCTGCCGGGACTCGGGAGAGCGAGCAGTACTTC
TRBJ2-5 | TRBV7-2 | TRBD2 | . | CASSNGGAGETQYF | TGTGCCAGTAGCAACGGGGGGGCTGGGGAGACCCAGTACTTC
TRBJ1-2 | TRBV29-1 | . | . | CSVERQGFYGYTF | TGCAGCGTTGAAAGGCAGGGCTTCTATGGCTATACCTTC
TRBJ2-5 | TRBV29-1 | TRBD2 | once | CSIEFYWTSGGKQETQNF | TGTAGCATTGAATTCTATTGGACTAGCGGGGGGAAACAAGAGACCCAGAACTTC
TRBJ2-3 | TRBV10-3 | . | large | CAISAGDTDTQYF | TGTGCCATCAGTGCAGGGGACACAGATACGCAGTATTTT
TRBJ1-5 | TRBV6-2/TRBV6-3 | . | once | CASSSDRPYNQPQLF | TGTGCCAGCAGCTCGGACAGACCTTACAATCAGCCCCAGCTTTTT
TRBJ1-5 | TRBV6-6 | . | . | CASSTQMYSNHPQHF | TGTGCCAGCAGCACCCAGATGTATAGCAATCATCCCCAGCATTTT
TRBJ1-5 | TRBV6-6 | TRBD1 | . | CASSYYRDRDRPQHF | TGTGCCAGCAGTTACTACCGGGACAGGGATCGGCCCCAGCATTTT